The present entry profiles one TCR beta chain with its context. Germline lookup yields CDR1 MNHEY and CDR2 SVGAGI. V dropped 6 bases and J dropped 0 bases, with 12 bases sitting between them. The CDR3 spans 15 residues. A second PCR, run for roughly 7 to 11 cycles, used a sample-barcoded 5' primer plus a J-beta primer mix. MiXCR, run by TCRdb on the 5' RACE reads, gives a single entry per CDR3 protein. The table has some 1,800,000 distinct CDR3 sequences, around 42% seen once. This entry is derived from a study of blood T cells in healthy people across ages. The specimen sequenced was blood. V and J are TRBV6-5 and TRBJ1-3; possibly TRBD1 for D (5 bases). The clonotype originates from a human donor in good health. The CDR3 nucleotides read TGTGCCAGCAGCCGGGACTCCTTCTCTGGAAACACCATATATTTT. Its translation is CASSRDSFSGNTIYF.